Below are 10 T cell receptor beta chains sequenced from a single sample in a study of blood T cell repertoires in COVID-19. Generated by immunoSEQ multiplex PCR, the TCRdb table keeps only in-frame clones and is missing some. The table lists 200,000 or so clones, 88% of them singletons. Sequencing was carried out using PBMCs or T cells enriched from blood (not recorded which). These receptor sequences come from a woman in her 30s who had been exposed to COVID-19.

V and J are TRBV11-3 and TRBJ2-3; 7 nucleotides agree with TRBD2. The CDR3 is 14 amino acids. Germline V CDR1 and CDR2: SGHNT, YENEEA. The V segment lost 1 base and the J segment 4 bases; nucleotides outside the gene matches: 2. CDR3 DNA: TGTGCCAGCAGCTTAGGCGGGAGACCAGATACGCAGTATTTT. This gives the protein CASSLGGRPDTQYF.

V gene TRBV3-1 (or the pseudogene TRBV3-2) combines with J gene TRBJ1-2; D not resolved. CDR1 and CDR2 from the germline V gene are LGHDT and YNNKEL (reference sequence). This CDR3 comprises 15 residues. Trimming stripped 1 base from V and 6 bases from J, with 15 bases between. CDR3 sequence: CASSQVSGKGHGYTF. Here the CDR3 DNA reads TGTGCCAGCAGCCAAGTTTCCGGGAAAGGTCATGGCTACACCTTC.

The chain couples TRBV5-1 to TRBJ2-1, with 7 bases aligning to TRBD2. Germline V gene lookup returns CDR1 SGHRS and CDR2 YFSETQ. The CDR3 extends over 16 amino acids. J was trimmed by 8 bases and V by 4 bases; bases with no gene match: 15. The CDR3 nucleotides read TGCGCCAGCAGCGACATCCGGGACTACCCCAGGGATGAGCAGTTCTTC. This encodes CASSDIRDYPRDEQFF. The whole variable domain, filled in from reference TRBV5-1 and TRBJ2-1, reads KAGVTQTPRYLIKTRGQQVTLSCSPISGHRSVSWYQQTPGQGLQFLFEYFSETQRNKGNFPGRFSGRQFSNSRSEMNVSTLELGDSALYLCASSDIRDYPRDEQFFGPGTRLTVL.

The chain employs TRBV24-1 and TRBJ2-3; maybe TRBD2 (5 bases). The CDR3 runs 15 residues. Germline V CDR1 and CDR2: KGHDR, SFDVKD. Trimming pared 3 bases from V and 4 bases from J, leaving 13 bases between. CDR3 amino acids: CATSDRTPKSDTQYF. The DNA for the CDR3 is TGTGCCACCAGTGATCGGACTCCTAAATCAGATACGCAGTATTTT.

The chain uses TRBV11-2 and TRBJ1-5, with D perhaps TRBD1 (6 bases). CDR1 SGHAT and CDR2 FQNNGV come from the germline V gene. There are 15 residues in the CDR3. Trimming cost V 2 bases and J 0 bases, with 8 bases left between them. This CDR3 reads CASSLLGHSNQPQHF. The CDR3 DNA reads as TGTGCCAGCAGCTTACTGGGACATAGCAATCAGCCCCAGCATTTT.

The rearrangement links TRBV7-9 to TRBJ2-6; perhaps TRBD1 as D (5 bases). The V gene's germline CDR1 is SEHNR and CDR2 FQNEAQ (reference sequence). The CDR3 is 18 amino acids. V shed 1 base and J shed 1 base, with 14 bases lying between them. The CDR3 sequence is CASSLVSGIGSGANVLTF. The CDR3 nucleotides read TGTGCCAGCAGCTTAGTATCAGGGATTGGGTCTGGGGCCAACGTCCTGACTTTC.

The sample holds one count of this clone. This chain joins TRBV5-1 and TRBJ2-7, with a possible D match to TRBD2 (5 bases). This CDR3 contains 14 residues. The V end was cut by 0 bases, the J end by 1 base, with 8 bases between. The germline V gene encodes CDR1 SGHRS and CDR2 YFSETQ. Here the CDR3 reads CASSLGGLSYEQYF. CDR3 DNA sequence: TGCGCCAGCAGCTTGGGCGGACTTTCCTACGAGCAGTACTTC.

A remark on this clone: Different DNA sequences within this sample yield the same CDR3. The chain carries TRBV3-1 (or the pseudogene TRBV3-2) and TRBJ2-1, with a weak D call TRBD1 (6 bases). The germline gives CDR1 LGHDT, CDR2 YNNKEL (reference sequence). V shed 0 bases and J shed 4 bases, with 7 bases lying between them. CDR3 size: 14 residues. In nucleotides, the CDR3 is TGTGCCAGCAGCCAAGACAGGGGATACAATGAGCAGTTCTTC. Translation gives CASSQDRGYNEQFF.

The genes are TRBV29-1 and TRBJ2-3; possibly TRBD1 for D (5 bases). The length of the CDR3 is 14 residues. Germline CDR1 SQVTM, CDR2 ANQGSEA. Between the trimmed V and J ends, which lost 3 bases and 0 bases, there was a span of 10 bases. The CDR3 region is CSVEIGASTDTQYF. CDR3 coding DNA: TGCAGCGTTGAGATAGGGGCGAGCACAGATACGCAGTATTTT.

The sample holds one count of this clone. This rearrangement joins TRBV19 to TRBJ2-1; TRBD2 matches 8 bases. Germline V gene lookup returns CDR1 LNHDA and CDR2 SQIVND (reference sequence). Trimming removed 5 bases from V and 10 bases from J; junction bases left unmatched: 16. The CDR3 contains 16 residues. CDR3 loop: CASSLRMGAGAPEQFF. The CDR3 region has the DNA TGTGCCAGTAGTCTCCGGATGGGAGCGGGAGCGCCCGAGCAGTTCTTC.